Reported below is one T cell receptor beta chain. Method: immunoSEQ multiplex PCR; TCRdb's copy keeps in-frame clones and lacks some. The repertoire holds about 130,000 clones, with approximately 90% as singletons. The data derive from a study of blood T cell repertoires in COVID-19. The overall study: PBMCs, B-cell-depleted T cells, or T cells provided the cDNA or gDNA that made up the material.

The V end lost 2 bases, the J end lost 7 bases, and 8 bases lay between the germline ends. CDR1 and CDR2 (germline): LGHNT, FRNRAP. The CDR3 has 12 amino acids. The source is a man aged 45-60 years with acute or convalescent COVID-19. Sequenced sample: peripheral blood. This chain links TRBV12-5 with TRBJ1-2; TRBD1 is a possible D gene (5 bases). The CDR3 protein is CASGLPQGGYTF. The CDR3 DNA reads as TGTGCTAGTGGTTTGCCGCAGGGTGGCTACACCTTC.